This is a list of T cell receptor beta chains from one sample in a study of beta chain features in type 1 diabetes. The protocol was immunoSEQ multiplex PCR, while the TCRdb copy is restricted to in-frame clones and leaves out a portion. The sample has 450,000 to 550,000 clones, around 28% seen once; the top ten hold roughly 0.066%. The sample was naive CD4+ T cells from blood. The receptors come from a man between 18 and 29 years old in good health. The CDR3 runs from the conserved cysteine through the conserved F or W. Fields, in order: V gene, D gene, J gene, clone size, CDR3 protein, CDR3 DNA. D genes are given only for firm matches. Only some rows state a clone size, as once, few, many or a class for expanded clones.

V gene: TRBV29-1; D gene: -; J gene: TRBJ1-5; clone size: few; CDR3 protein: CSVGNNQPQHF; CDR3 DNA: TGCAGCGTCGGGAACAATCAGCCCCAGCATTTT
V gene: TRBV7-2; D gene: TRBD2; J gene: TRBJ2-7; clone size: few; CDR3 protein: CASSPGTSSHEQYF; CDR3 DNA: TGTGCCAGCAGCCCCGGGACTAGTTCTCACGAGCAGTACTTC
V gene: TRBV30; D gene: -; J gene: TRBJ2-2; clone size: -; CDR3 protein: CAWSVVLGTGELFF; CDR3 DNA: TGTGCCTGGAGTGTAGTACTTGGCACCGGGGAGCTGTTTTTT
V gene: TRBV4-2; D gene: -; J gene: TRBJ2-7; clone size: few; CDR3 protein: CASSRDSREQYF; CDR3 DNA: TGTGCCAGCAGCCGAGACAGTCGCGAGCAGTACTTC
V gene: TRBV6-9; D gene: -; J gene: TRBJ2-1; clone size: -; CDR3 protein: CASKRPNEQFF; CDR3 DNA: TGTGCCAGCAAGCGTCCTAATGAGCAGTTCTTC
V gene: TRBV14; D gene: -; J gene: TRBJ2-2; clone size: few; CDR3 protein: CASSQGHLNTGELFF; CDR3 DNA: TGTGCCAGCAGCCAAGGTCATTTGAACACCGGGGAGCTGTTTTTT
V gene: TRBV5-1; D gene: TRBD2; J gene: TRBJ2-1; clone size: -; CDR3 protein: CASSLEGSGRGQFF; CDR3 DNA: TGCGCCAGCAGCTTGGAAGGTAGCGGGAGAGGGCAGTTCTTC
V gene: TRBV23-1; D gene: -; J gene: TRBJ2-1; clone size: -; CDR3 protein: CASSHRPQVAEQFF; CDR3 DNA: TGCGCCAGCAGTCACCGGCCCCAGGTGGCTGAGCAGTTCTTC
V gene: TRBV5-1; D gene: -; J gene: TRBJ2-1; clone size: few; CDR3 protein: CASSLESSAHEQFF; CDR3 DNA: TGCGCCAGCAGCTTGGAGTCTAGCGCCCATGAGCAGTTCTTC
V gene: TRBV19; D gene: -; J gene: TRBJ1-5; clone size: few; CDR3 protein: CASRTLGSNQPQHF; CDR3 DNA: TGTGCCAGTCGGACGCTGGGAAGCAATCAGCCCCAGCATTTT
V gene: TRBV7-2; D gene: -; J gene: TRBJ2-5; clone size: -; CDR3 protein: CASSLSKETQYF; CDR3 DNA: TGTGCCAGCAGCTTATCTAAGGAGACCCAGTACTTC
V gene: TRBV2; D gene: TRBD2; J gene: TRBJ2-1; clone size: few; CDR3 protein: CASSELLAGVQNEQFF; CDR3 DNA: TGTGCCAGCAGTGAACTGCTAGCGGGAGTACAGAATGAGCAGTTCTTC
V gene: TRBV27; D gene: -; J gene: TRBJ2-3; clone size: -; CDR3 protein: CASSLIRGSLIDTQYF; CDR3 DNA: TGTGCCAGCAGCCTCATACGAGGCAGCCTGATCGATACGCAGTATTTT